The 17 T cell receptor beta chains below were found in one sample sequenced in a study of cytomegalovirus exposure and HLA in healthy donors. Researchers ran the PCR with 60 Vbeta and 13 Jbeta primers. Assay used: immunoSEQ multiplex PCR; TCRdb lists only in-frame clones, some missing. Altogether some 110,000 clones are present, around 83% being singletons, with the ten largest covering roughly 20%. What was sequenced was PBMCs. Receptors originate from a man aged 25 to 40 in good health and CMV-seropositive.

The chain carries TRBV11-3 and TRBJ2-3; TRBD1 aligns across 7 bases. The J segment lost 0 bases and the V segment lost 4 bases, leaving 10 bases of the junction unmatched. The CDR3 extends over 17 amino acids. Germline values: CDR1 SGHNT, CDR2 YENEEA. The CDR3 here is CASSSRYRDSSTDTQYF. The CDR3 DNA is TGTGCCAGCAGCTCAAGATACCGGGACAGTAGCACAGATACGCAGTATTTT.

The chain has TRBV7-2 and TRBJ2-2, with D maybe TRBD1 (7 bases). V lost 5 bases and J 4 bases, leaving 14 bases between the germline ends. Germline V gene data show CDR1 as SGHTA and CDR2 as FQGNSA. This CDR3 is built from 15 residues. The CDR3 here is CASSPRQGGTGELFF. The DNA for the CDR3 is TGTGCCAGCAGCCCTCGACAGGGAGGCACCGGGGAGCTGTTTTTT.

The CDR3 nucleotides are TGTGCCAGCAGCGTTTCGGGACTAACGCACAATGAGCAGTTCTTC. Translation: CASSVSGLTHNEQFF. This chain links TRBV9 with TRBJ2-1; 7 bases match TRBD2. The V gene's germline CDR1 is SGDLS and CDR2 YYNGEE. CDR3 length equals 15 residues. V gave up 2 bases and J gave up 5 bases; unmatched junction bases: 7. Supplemented by reference TRBV9 and TRBJ2-1, the full variable domain reads DSGVTQTPKHLITATGQRVTLRCSPRSGDLSVYWYQQSLDQGLQFLIQYYNGEERAKGNILERFSAQQFPDLHSELNLSSLELGDSALYFCASSVSGLTHNEQFFGPGTRLTVL.

The chain uses TRBV27 and TRBJ2-5; 7 nucleotides line up with TRBD2. The germline CDR1 and CDR2 sequences are MNHEY and SMNVEV (reference sequence). With 7 bases clipped from V and 0 bases from J, the junction kept 14 bases outside the gene matches. The CDR3 is 17 amino acids. The CDR3 loop reads CASTLVGGPGYQETQYF. DNA of the CDR3: TGTGCCAGCACCCTTGTGGGAGGGCCGGGGTACCAAGAGACCCAGTACTTC.

The chain has TRBV4-2 and TRBJ2-7, with 8 positions matching TRBD2. This CDR3 contains 18 residues. After removal of 1 base from V and 2 bases from J, the junction contained 13 bases not matched to a gene. Germline V gene lookup returns CDR1 LGHNA and CDR2 YNFKEQ. The CDR3 sequence is CASSQVFGGGRRPYEQYF. The DNA for the CDR3 is TGTGCCAGCAGCCAAGTTTTCGGGGGGGGCCGGAGGCCCTACGAGCAGTACTTC.

CDR3: CASSLARGNTIYF. The CDR3 DNA follows: TGTGCCAGCAGCTTAGCCCGGGGAAACACCATATATTTT. The chain links TRBV7-2 to TRBJ1-3; no reliable D call. The CDR3 loop spans 13 amino acids. Germline lookup yields CDR1 SGHTA and CDR2 FQGNSA. V was clipped by 0 bases and J by 4 bases, with 4 bases between them.

The chain employs TRBV7-6 and TRBJ1-3; TRBD1 might be the D (5 bases). The germline V gene encodes CDR1 SGHVS and CDR2 FNYEAQ. The V end was cut by 2 bases, the J end by 2 bases, with 10 bases between. The CDR3 is 15 amino acids. CDR3 coding DNA: TGTGCCAGCAGCTTAATTGCAGGGCCTGGAAACACCATATATTTT. It is translated as CASSLIAGPGNTIYF.

The CDR3 DNA reads TGCGCCAGCAGCTTGTCAGGGGACGAAAACATTCAGTACTTC. Protein product: CASSLSGDENIQYF. The rearrangement uses TRBV5-1 and TRBJ2-4; D perhaps matches TRBD1 (6 bases). The CDR3 totals 14 residues. The V end lost 1 base, the J end lost 5 bases, and 10 bases lay between the germline ends. Germline V lookup: CDR1 SGHRS, CDR2 YFSETQ.

This chain uses TRBV7-2 with TRBJ2-2, with D perhaps matching TRBD1 (6 bases). Deletions cut 1 base from V and 4 bases from J, with 10 bases between. The germline CDR1 and CDR2 sequences are SGHTA and FQGNSA. This CDR3 has 15 amino acids. In DNA form, the CDR3 reads TGTGCCAGCAGCTTAGATTACAGGGTCACCGGGGAGCTGTTTTTT. Translated: CASSLDYRVTGELFF.

This clone was seen only once. The CDR3 DNA reads TGTGCCAGCAGCCAAACAGGTACCGGGGGCTACACCTTC. The encoded protein is CASSQTGTGGYTF. V and J are TRBV9 and TRBJ1-2; D possibly corresponds to TRBD1 (5 bases). V dropped 4 bases and J dropped 8 bases, with 15 bases sitting between them. This CDR3 contains 13 residues. Germline assignment: CDR1 SGDLS and CDR2 YYNGEE.

This chain joins TRBV29-1 and TRBJ1-1, with D hard to call. CDR1 and CDR2 from the germline V gene are SQVTM and ANQGSEA. Trimming stripped 4 bases from V and 3 bases from J, with 24 bases between. The CDR3 runs 17 residues. The CDR3 region is CSVARGIPPSGDTEAFF. The CDR3 DNA is TGCAGCGTTGCGAGAGGGATCCCCCCTAGTGGGGACACTGAAGCTTTCTTT.

The CDR3 bases are TGTGCCAGTAGTCCTCGGAGGGGGGGGGACTATGGCTACACCTTC. Translation: CASSPRRGGDYGYTF. The chain couples TRBV19 to TRBJ1-2; a weak D match, TRBD1 (6 bases). CDR1 is LNHDA, CDR2 SQIVND, per germline (reference sequence). The CDR3 has 15 amino acids. Trimming took 5 bases from V and 3 from J, leaving 16 bases between them.

The chain carries TRBV2 and TRBJ2-7, with a possible D match to TRBD1 (5 bases). CDR3 length: 14 amino acids. The germline V and J ends were trimmed by 6 bases and 0 bases, with 12 bases remaining between them. The germline V gene encodes CDR1 SNHLY and CDR2 FYNNEI. The CDR3 region has the DNA TGTGCCAGCAGGCTGGACACTGTCTCCTACGAGCAGTACTTC. Translation gives CASRLDTVSYEQYF.

In regard to this clone: A junction boundary mismatches the germline segment, possibly from a read error. The chain joins TRBV6-5 to TRBJ2-2; 8 bases line up with TRBD1. This CDR3 is 12 amino acids long. The germline V gene encodes CDR1 MNHEY and CDR2 SVGAGI. The CDR3 protein is CASSHPQGEMFF. The CDR3 nucleotides are TGTGCCAGCAGCCATCCACAGGGGGAGATGTTTTTT.

The DNA of the CDR3 is TGTGCCAGCAGTTCCGGGACAGGGGATAATGAAAAACTGTTTTTT. This translates into CASSSGTGDNEKLFF. The J gene is TRBJ1-4, the V gene TRBV28, with 10 bases that match TRBD1. Germline CDR1 MDHEN, CDR2 SYDVKM. CDR3 size: 15 residues. V dropped 4 bases and J dropped 4; count of bases not matched to a gene: 3.

The chain combines TRBV10-3 with TRBJ2-7, with D possibly matching TRBD1 (5 bases). The V gene lost 6 bases and the J gene lost 0 bases, with 9 bases spanning the gap. The germline gives CDR1 ENHRY, CDR2 SYGVKD. This CDR3 has 13 amino acids. This CDR3 is CAISADSSYEQYV. CDR3 sequence (DNA): TGTGCCATCAGCGCAGACAGCTCCTACGAGCAGTACGTC.

The chain uses TRBV10-1 and TRBJ2-1; the D gene is possibly TRBD2 (6 bases). This CDR3 spans 16 amino acids. The V end lost 0 bases, the J end lost 6 bases, and 15 bases lay between the germline ends. CDR1 is WNHNN and CDR2 is SYGVQD in the germline V gene (reference sequence). The CDR3 protein is CASSESSGGTVNEQFF. CDR3 DNA sequence: TGCGCCAGCAGTGAGTCTAGTGGGGGGACCGTCAATGAGCAGTTCTTC.